The T cell receptor beta chain described here comes from a study of T cells in localized non-small cell lung cancer. General study findings and limits: Increased T cell density in blood showed an association with longer overall survival.

Of note for this clone: Antigen specificity is unknown.

Trimming removed 0 bases from V and 5 bases from J, with 15 bases in between. CDR3 length: 16 amino acids. CDR1 and CDR2 from the germline V gene are MGHRA and YSYEKL. Produced via immunoSEQ multiplex PCR; TCRdb's table is partial and in-frame only. Of about 74,000 clones in the sample, 70% to 85% were seen once. This specimen consisted of peripheral blood, obtained before any cancer treatment. The source is a female donor older than 55 with stage I lung adenocarcinoma. This chain uses TRBV4-1 with TRBJ2-3; a possible D gene is TRBD2 (6 bases). The CDR3 loop reads CASSQEGQGGGDTQYF. The CDR3 DNA reads as TGCGCCAGCAGCCAAGAAGGGCAGGGAGGAGGAGATACGCAGTATTTT.